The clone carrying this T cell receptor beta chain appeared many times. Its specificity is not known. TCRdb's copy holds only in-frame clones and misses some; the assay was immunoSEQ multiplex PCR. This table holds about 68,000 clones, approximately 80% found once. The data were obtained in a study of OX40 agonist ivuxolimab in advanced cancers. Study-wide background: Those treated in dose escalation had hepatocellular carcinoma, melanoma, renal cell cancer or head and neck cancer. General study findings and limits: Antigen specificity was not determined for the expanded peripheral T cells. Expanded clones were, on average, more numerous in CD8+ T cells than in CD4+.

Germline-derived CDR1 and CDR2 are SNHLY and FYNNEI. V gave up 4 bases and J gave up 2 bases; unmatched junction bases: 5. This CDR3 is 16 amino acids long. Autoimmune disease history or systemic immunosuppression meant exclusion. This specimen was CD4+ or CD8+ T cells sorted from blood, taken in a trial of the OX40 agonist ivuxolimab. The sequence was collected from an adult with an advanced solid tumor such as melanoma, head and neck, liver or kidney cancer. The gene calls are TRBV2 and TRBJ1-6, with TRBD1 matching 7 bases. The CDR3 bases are TGTGCCAGCAGTGTCGACAGGGCGGCCTATAATTCACCCCTCCACTTT. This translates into CASSVDRAAYNSPLHF.